The table lists the clone carrying this T cell receptor beta chain with a few counts. The sample originates from a study of spatial heterogeneity in lung cancer. V gave up 6 bases and J gave up 1 base, with 16 bases separating them. The CDR3 sequence is 15 residues long. The V gene's germline CDR1 is SEHNR and CDR2 FQNEAQ (reference sequence). TCRdb itself ran the 5' RACE reads through MiXCR, one entry per CDR3 protein. Of just under 95,000 distinct CDR3 sequences in the sample, approximately 12% were seen once. The time point: sample taken at primary tumor resection. The genes are TRBV7-9 and TRBJ2-7; perhaps D is TRBD1 or TRBD2 (5 bases each). The source is a male donor with early-stage non-small cell lung cancer. The sequences come from PBMCs, collected at surgery. CDR3 nucleotides: TGTGCCAGCAGTCTATACCGGGACGGGTCCTACGAGCAGTACTTC. Protein product: CASSLYRDGSYEQYF.